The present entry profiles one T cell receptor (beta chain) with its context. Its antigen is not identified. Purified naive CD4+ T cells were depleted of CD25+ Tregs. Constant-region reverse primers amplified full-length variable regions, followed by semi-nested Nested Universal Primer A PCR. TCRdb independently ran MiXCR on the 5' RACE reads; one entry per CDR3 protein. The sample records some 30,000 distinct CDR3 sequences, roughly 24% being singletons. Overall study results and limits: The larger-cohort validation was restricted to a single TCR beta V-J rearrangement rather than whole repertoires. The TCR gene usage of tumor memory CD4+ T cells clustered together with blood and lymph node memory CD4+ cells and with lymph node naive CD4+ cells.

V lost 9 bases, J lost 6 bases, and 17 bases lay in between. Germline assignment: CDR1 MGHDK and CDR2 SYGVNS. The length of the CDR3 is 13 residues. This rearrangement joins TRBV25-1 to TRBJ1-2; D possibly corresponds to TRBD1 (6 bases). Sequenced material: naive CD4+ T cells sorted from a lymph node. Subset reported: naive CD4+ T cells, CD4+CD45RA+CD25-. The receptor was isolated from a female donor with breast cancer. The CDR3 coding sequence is TGTGCCAGATCGCATACAGGGTTTCATGGCTACACCTTC. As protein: CARSHTGFHGYTF.